What follows are 16 T cell receptor beta chains derived from one specimen sequenced in a study of blood T cell repertoires in COVID-19. Clones were sequenced by immunoSEQ multiplex PCR, and TCRdb holds only the in-frame ones, with some missing. The sample lists around 250,000 clones, roughly 80% occurring once. Specimen: peripheral blood. The receptor set was obtained from a man aged 45 to 65 with active or convalescent COVID-19.

The CDR3 protein is CASKGTGGNTEAFF. As DNA, the CDR3 is TGTGCCAGCAAGGGGACGGGAGGGAACACTGAAGCTTTCTTT. The V gene is TRBV6-4, the J gene TRBJ1-1; D may be TRBD1 (5 bases). Trimming took off 7 bases at V and 1 base at J, with 13 bases between the two ends. Germline lookup yields CDR1 MRHNA and CDR2 SNTAGT. The CDR3 totals 14 residues.

The chain has TRBV6-5 and TRBJ1-5; 12 bases match TRBD1. This CDR3 has 15 amino acids. CDR1 and CDR2 (germline): MNHEY, SVGAGI. J gave up 9 bases and V 6 bases, and 9 bases lay outside the gene matches. The CDR3 DNA reads TGTGCCAGCAGCCTAGGGACAGGGGGCATAACGCCCCAGCATTTT. Encoded protein: CASSLGTGGITPQHF.

The chain uses TRBV6-4 and TRBJ2-1; TRBD1 matches 10 bases. CDR3 length: 15 residues. J gave up 7 bases and V 1 base, and 4 bases lay outside the gene matches. The V gene's germline CDR1 is MRHNA and CDR2 SNTAGT. Written as DNA, the CDR3 is TGTGCCAGCAGTGACTTGACAGGGGGCCGTAATGAGCAGTTCTTC. The encoded protein is CASSDLTGGRNEQFF.

This rearrangement joins TRBV29-1 to TRBJ2-5; possibly TRBD1 for D (6 bases). CDR1 and CDR2 (germline): SQVTM, ANQGSEA. Trimming took 6 bases from V and 2 from J, leaving 16 bases between them. CDR3 size: 14 residues. The CDR3 protein is CSVSSTGQQETQYF. CDR3 DNA sequence: TGCAGCGTATCCTCCACCGGACAGCAAGAGACCCAGTACTTC.

The sample holds one count of this clone. The V and J genes are TRBV19 and TRBJ1-1; D ambiguous. CDR1 LNHDA and CDR2 SQIVND come from the germline V gene (reference sequence). Trimming cost V 6 bases and J 1 base, with 6 bases left between them. CDR3 length: 12 residues. The CDR3 protein is CASSLKNTEAFF. Written as DNA, the CDR3 is TGTGCCAGTAGCTTAAAGAACACTGAAGCTTTCTTT. The entire variable domain, with the rest obtained from reference TRBV19 and TRBJ1-1, is as follows: DGGITQSPKYLFRKEGQNVTLSCEQNLNHDAMYWYRQDPGQGLRLIYYSQIVNDFQKGDIAEGYSVSREKKESFPLTVTSAQKNPTAFYLCASSLKNTEAFFGQGTRLTVV.

Remarks on this clone: The junction differs from germline at one of its ends, possibly a read error. The DNA for the CDR3 is TGTGCCAGCAGCCAAGAGACCAGGGGGGACGAACAGTACTTC. It specifies CASSQETRGDEQYF. This sequence joins TRBV4-2 and TRBJ2-7, with a possible D match to TRBD1 (7 bases). The CDR3 runs to 14 residues. Germline-derived CDR1 and CDR2 are LGHNA and YNFKEQ.

The V gene is TRBV7-8, the J gene TRBJ1-2, with 9 positions matching TRBD1. The CDR3 extends over 17 amino acids. Looked up from germline, CDR1 is SGHVS and CDR2 is FQNEAQ. J was trimmed by 7 bases and V by 5 bases; bases with no gene match: 17. The DNA for the CDR3 is TGTGCCAGCAGCCCAGGGAGGTCTAGACAGGGGGTACGTGGCTACACCTTC. Protein: CASSPGRSRQGVRGYTF.

The chain carries TRBV27 and TRBJ1-2, with 11 bases that match TRBD1. CDR1 and CDR2 from the germline V gene are MNHEY and SMNVEV (reference sequence). Germline trimming cut 2 bases from V and 4 bases from J; bases unmatched to any gene: 3. The CDR3 length is 15 residues. CDR3 protein: CASSLRDRGIYGYTF. The CDR3, as DNA: TGTGCCAGCAGTTTAAGGGACAGGGGGATCTATGGCTACACCTTC.

The chain employs TRBV12-3 or TRBV12-4 and TRBJ1-1, with D maybe TRBD1 (5 bases). The CDR3 runs to 12 residues. The ends were cut back, 7 bases at V and 6 bases at J, with 12 bases in the middle. The CDR3 sequence is CASTPGGAEAFF. The CDR3 region has the DNA TGTGCCAGCACCCCCGGGGGGGCTGAAGCTTTCTTT.

This chain connects TRBV29-1 to TRBJ2-5; unclear D gene. Germline CDR1 SQVTM, CDR2 ANQGSEA. The V and J ends lost 4 bases and 4 bases respectively, with 7 bases between them. The CDR3 sequence is 11 residues long. This chain's CDR3 is CSVGGRETQYF. CDR3 DNA: TGCAGCGTTGGAGGTCGAGAGACCCAGTACTTC. Supplemented by reference TRBV29-1 and TRBJ2-5, the full variable domain reads SAVISQKPSRDICQRGTSLTIQCQVDSQVTMMFWYRQQPGQSLTLIATANQGSEATYESGFVIDKFPISRPNLTFSTLTVSNMSPEDSSIYLCSVGGRETQYFGPGTRLLVL.

This chain joins TRBV28 and TRBJ2-6; tentatively, D is TRBD1 (5 bases). Germline CDR1 and CDR2: MDHEN and SYDVKM. V lost 5 bases to trimming and J lost 1 base, with 18 bases between them. The CDR3 contains 18 residues. The CDR3 sequence is CASSPRPTALSGANVLTF. CDR3 DNA sequence: TGTGCCAGCAGTCCCCGACCGACAGCTTTGTCTGGGGCCAACGTCCTGACTTTC.

CDR3 protein: CASSAYRDYLKYPIQETQYF. DNA for the CDR3: TGTGCCAGCAGTGCCTACCGGGACTACCTTAAATACCCGATCCAAGAGACCCAGTACTTC. The chain links TRBV6-4 to TRBJ2-5; 7 positions agree with TRBD2. The CDR3 has 20 amino acids. Germline V CDR1 and CDR2: MRHNA, SNTAGT. Germline trimming cut 4 bases from V and 1 base from J; bases unmatched to any gene: 21.

In its sample, this clone was seen a few times. The V and J genes are TRBV2 and TRBJ2-1, with D perhaps TRBD2 (6 bases). The CDR3 consists of 12 residues. Trimming stripped 8 bases from V and 4 bases from J, with 9 bases between. Germline V CDR1 and CDR2: SNHLY, FYNNEI. DNA of the CDR3: TGTGCCAGCCCGGCGGGGTACAATGAGCAGTTCTTC. This encodes CASPAGYNEQFF.

The V gene is TRBV6-5, the J gene TRBJ2-7, with TRBD1 matching 8 bases. The germline CDR1 and CDR2 sequences are MNHEY and SVGAGI. V trimming: 6 bases; J trimming: 1 base; junction bases outside the gene matches: 8. The CDR3 loop spans 15 amino acids. CDR3 loop: CASSRPGTGSYEQYF. The CDR3 DNA reads as TGTGCCAGCAGCCGTCCCGGGACAGGATCCTACGAGCAGTACTTC.

The rearrangement uses TRBV18 and TRBJ2-2, with TRBD1 identical over 7 bases. V dropped 5 bases and J dropped 2; count of bases not matched to a gene: 5. The CDR3 runs 15 residues. Germline V lookup: CDR1 KGHSH, CDR2 LQKENI. CDR3 coding DNA: TGTGCCAGCTCATTGGGACAGACCAACACCGGGGAGCTGTTTTTT. Protein: CASSLGQTNTGELFF.

The J gene is TRBJ2-1, the V gene TRBV3-1 (or the pseudogene TRBV3-2), with 12 positions matching TRBD2. This CDR3 is 17 amino acids long. The V gene's germline CDR1 is LGHDT and CDR2 YNNKEL (reference sequence). With V trimmed by 3 bases and J by 7 bases, 10 bases remained unmatched. CDR3 sequence reads: CASSHYNGLAGLNEQFF. The CDR3 DNA reads TGTGCCAGCAGCCACTATAACGGACTAGCGGGGCTGAATGAGCAGTTCTTC.